These 10 T cell receptor beta chains came from one sample sequenced in a study of human T cells and chemical hapten exposure. A single record per CDR3 protein comes from TCRdb applying MiXCR to the RACE reads. There are fewer than 350,000 distinct CDR3 sequences in the sample; around 7.7% occur only once, and roughly 1.2% lies in the top ten. Indicated time point: pre-sensitization, week 0. The treatment: therapeutic diphenylcyclopropenone sensitization with weekly scalp DPC. This material consisted of whole blood, taken in connection with sensitization to the hapten diphenylcyclopropenone (DPC). These receptors all come from a man in his late teens or twenties with alopecia areata. Some clones in this sample may be carry-over from other donors' samples.

This clonotype was picked up a small number of times. The rearrangement joins TRBV2 to TRBJ1-6; the match to TRBD1 covers 7 bases. The length of the CDR3 is 16 residues. V dropped 6 bases and J dropped 1; count of bases not matched to a gene: 6. Germline loops: CDR1 SNHLY, CDR2 FYNNEI. The CDR3 protein is CASSDQTGSYNSPLHF. CDR3 DNA: TGTGCCAGCAGCGATCAGACAGGGTCCTATAATTCACCCCTCCACTTT.

The gene calls are TRBV6-5 and TRBJ2-1; the match to TRBD2 covers 9 bases. Germline V gives CDR1 MNHEY, CDR2 SVGAGI. J lost 8 bases, V lost 2 bases, and 10 bases had no gene match. This CDR3 is 16 amino acids long. The CDR3 sequence: CASSYPSRGGADEQFF. In nucleotides, the CDR3 is TGTGCCAGCAGTTACCCAAGTCGCGGGGGGGCCGATGAGCAGTTCTTC.

This chain links TRBV4-2 with TRBJ2-2; the match to TRBD2 covers 7 bases. CDR3 length equals 15 residues. V gave up 0 bases and J gave up 6 bases; unmatched junction bases: 4. The germline V gene has CDR1 LGHNA and CDR2 YNFKEQ. The CDR3 reads CASSQDPGLAGELFF. CDR3 nucleotide sequence: TGTGCCAGCAGCCAAGATCCAGGACTAGCCGGGGAGCTGTTTTTT.

This clonotype has more than one count but fewer than ten. The J gene is TRBJ2-3, the V gene TRBV29-1, with D uncertain. The V gene's germline CDR1 is SQVTM and CDR2 ANQGSEA. This CDR3 comprises 12 residues. V was pared by 0 bases and J by 4 bases, with 5 bases between. Here the CDR3 reads CSVEDNADTQYF. CDR3 nucleotide sequence: TGCAGCGTTGAAGATAACGCAGATACGCAGTATTTT.

The J gene is TRBJ2-3, the V gene TRBV4-2, with 7 bases matching TRBD1. Per the germline V gene, CDR1 is LGHNA and CDR2 is YNFKEQ. The trim removed 0 bases at V and 1 base at J, leaving 4 bases unmatched. The CDR3 contains 16 residues. The CDR3 protein is CASSQDQGEGTDTQYF. In DNA form, the CDR3 reads TGTGCCAGCAGCCAAGACCAGGGGGAAGGCACAGATACGCAGTATTTT.

The table lists this clonotype with many counts. The chain is built from TRBV6-6 and TRBJ2-7; D is perhaps TRBD2 (5 bases). The V end lost 7 bases, the J end lost 3 bases, and 19 bases lay between the germline ends. In germline, CDR1 is MNHNY, CDR2 SVGAGI (reference sequence). This CDR3 has 15 amino acids. The CDR3 here is CASIQGPSLDYEQYF. DNA of the CDR3: TGTGCCAGCATCCAAGGTCCCTCACTAGACTACGAGCAGTACTTC.

This clonotype was found a few times. The chain has TRBV3-1 and TRBJ2-7; TRBD2 is a possible D gene (5 bases). Trimming left V 5 bases short and J 6 bases short, with 14 bases between. The V gene's germline CDR1 is LGHDT and CDR2 YNNKEL (reference sequence). CDR3 length: 13 residues. The CDR3 protein is CASSGGSVSEQYV. In DNA, the CDR3 is TGTGCCAGCAGCGGCGGGTCAGTCTCCGAGCAGTACGTC.

The CDR3 DNA follows: TGCAGTGCTATCGAACAGGGGAATCAGCCCCAGCATTTT. Protein sequence: CSAIEQGNQPQHF. The chain joins TRBV20-1 to TRBJ1-5; TRBD1 matches at 7 bases. V lost 4 bases to trimming and J lost 4 bases; unmatched junction nucleotides: 4. Per germline, CDR1 DFQATT and CDR2 SNEGSKA (reference sequence). The CDR3 runs to 13 residues.

This clonotype appeared a few times. The rearrangement joins TRBV7-9 to TRBJ2-1; 7 bases fit TRBD2. V dropped 3 bases and J dropped 3; count of bases not matched to a gene: 11. The CDR3 contains 17 residues. Germline V gene data show CDR1 as SEHNR and CDR2 as FQNEAQ (reference sequence). The CDR3 here is CASSFLSGGTLYNEQFF. The CDR3 region has the DNA TGTGCCAGCAGCTTCCTCTCCGGGGGGACTCTCTACAATGAGCAGTTCTTC.

A few counts support this clonotype. This chain uses TRBV5-1 with TRBJ1-5; no reliable D call. The germline CDR1 and CDR2 sequences are SGHRS and YFSETQ. V was trimmed by 5 bases and J by 7 bases, leaving 16 bases between them. The CDR3 consists of 14 residues. CDR3 loop: CASSSEGGRQPQHF. CDR3 nucleotide sequence: TGCGCCAGCAGTTCGGAGGGAGGAAGACAGCCCCAGCATTTT.